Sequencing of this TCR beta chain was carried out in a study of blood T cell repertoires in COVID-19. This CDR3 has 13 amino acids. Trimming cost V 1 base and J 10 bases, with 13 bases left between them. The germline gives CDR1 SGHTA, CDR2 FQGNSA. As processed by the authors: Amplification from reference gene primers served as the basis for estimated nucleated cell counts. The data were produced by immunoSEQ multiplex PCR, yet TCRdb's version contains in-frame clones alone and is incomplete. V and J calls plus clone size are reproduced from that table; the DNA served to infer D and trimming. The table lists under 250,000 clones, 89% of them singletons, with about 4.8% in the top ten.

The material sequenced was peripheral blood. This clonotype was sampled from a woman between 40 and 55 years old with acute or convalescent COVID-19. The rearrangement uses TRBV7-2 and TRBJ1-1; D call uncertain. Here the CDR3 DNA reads TGTGCCAGCAGCTTAGATCGGGGTCTAGGAGCTTTCTTT. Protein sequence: CASSLDRGLGAFF.